The 11 T cell receptor beta chains below all came from one sample that was sequenced in a study of T cell repertoires in cytomegalovirus infection. TCRdb itself ran the reads through MiXCR, one entry per CDR3 protein. The sample lists around 450,000 distinct CDR3 sequences, 11% occurring once. The sample was PBMCs. The receptors were sampled from a human donor in good health (CMV status not recorded). Some clones in this sample may be carry-over from other donors' samples.

This clonotype turned up a few times. The gene calls are TRBV10-3 and TRBJ2-1; TRBD2 might be the D (6 bases). CDR3 size: 18 residues. The V gene's germline CDR1 is ENHRY and CDR2 SYGVKD. Trimming pared 10 bases from V and 0 bases from J, leaving 25 bases between. As DNA, the CDR3 is TGTGCCACACGGCTCCCGTTCGACACGGGGGTCTCCTACAATGAGCAGTTCTTC. As protein: CATRLPFDTGVSYNEQFF.

The chain employs TRBV28 and TRBJ2-5; 10 bases agree with TRBD2. The CDR3 has 16 residues. J lost 0 bases, V lost 6 bases, and 7 bases had no gene match. CDR1 and CDR2 from the germline V gene are MDHEN and SYDVKM. The CDR3: CASSSRLAGYQETQYF. DNA for the CDR3: TGTGCCAGCAGCTCAAGACTAGCGGGTTACCAAGAGACCCAGTACTTC.

This clonotype was observed at least ten times. The chain is built from TRBV12-3 or TRBV12-4 and TRBJ2-1; TRBD2 aligns across 7 bases. This CDR3 contains 13 residues. Trimming took 2 bases from V and 7 from J; bases not matched to a gene: 2. The DNA for the CDR3 is TGTGCCAGCAGTTTACTAGCGGAAAATGAGCAGTTCTTC. The encoded protein is CASSLLAENEQFF.

The V gene is TRBV7-9, the J gene TRBJ1-2; D might be TRBD1 (6 bases). Trimming stripped 7 bases from V and 4 bases from J, with 16 bases between. The CDR3 has 14 amino acids. Germline values: CDR1 SEHNR, CDR2 FQNEAQ (reference sequence). For the CDR3, the DNA is TGTGCCAGCATCCGGGACACCCAATTCTATGGCTACACCTTC. Residues: CASIRDTQFYGYTF.

This chain uses TRBV3-1 with TRBJ2-1; either TRBD1 or TRBD2 may fit D (5 bases each). Germline lookup yields CDR1 LGHDT and CDR2 YNNKEL (reference sequence). CDR3 length: 16 residues. Trimming took off 5 bases at V and 3 bases at J, with 17 bases between the two ends. In DNA form, the CDR3 reads TGTGCCAGCAGCGCTGGGCCGGGGACCTACTACAATGAGCAGTTCTTC. As protein: CASSAGPGTYYNEQFF.

This clonotype was seen only a few times. CDR3 sequence reads: CSARDPGRDEQYF. CDR3 nucleotides: TGCAGTGCTAGAGATCCGGGGCGGGATGAGCAGTACTTC. This chain joins TRBV20-1 and TRBJ2-7, with D possibly matching TRBD2 (6 bases). The CDR3 is made up of 13 amino acids. The V gene's germline CDR1 is DFQATT and CDR2 SNEGSKA (reference sequence). V lost 0 bases and J lost 7, with 13 bases in between.

J is TRBJ1-2 and V is TRBV20-1; no reliable D call. Germline V lookup: CDR1 DFQATT, CDR2 SNEGSKA (reference sequence). The CDR3 spans 14 residues. With 8 bases removed from V and 1 base from J, the gap between germline ends came to 17 bases. CDR3 sequence: CSSSDPVFNYGYTF. In nucleotides, the CDR3 is TGCAGTTCATCGGACCCAGTTTTTAACTATGGCTACACCTTC.

The table lists this clonotype with many counts. This chain joins TRBV18 and TRBJ1-2, with D perhaps TRBD1 (5 bases). CDR3 length equals 20 residues. V was clipped by 3 bases and J by 4 bases, with 30 bases between them. Germline CDR1 KGHSH, CDR2 LQKENI. CDR3 region: CASSPSTGASVGHSSYGYTF. The CDR3 DNA is TGTGCCAGCTCACCTAGTACCGGAGCCTCAGTTGGACACTCCAGCTATGGCTACACCTTC.

This rearrangement joins TRBV6-2 or TRBV6-3 to TRBJ1-2; maybe TRBD1 (5 bases). This CDR3 has 14 residues. The germline V gene has CDR1 MNHEY and CDR2 SVGEGT. V lost 2 bases, J lost 3 bases, and 10 bases lay in between. CDR3 coding DNA: TGTGCCAGCAGTTACGAGGGGCGCGACTATGGCTACACCTTC. This sequence encodes CASSYEGRDYGYTF.

This chain uses TRBV9 with TRBJ1-2, with a weak D call TRBD1 (5 bases). This CDR3 is built from 15 residues. CDR1 is SGDLS, CDR2 YYNGEE, per germline. Trimming removed 2 bases at V and 7 bases at J, with 18 bases between. In DNA form, the CDR3 reads TGTGCCAGCAGCGTGGGGGGGAATCCACTATCTGGCTACACCTTC. Translated: CASSVGGNPLSGYTF.

This clonotype was counted ten times or more. This rearrangement joins TRBV3-1 to TRBJ2-2; D assignment may be TRBD1 or TRBD2 (5 bases each). Germline CDR1 is LGHDT and CDR2 is YNNKEL (reference sequence). The CDR3 runs 21 residues. The V end lost 3 bases, the J end lost 13 bases, and 39 bases lay between the germline ends. CDR3 nucleotide sequence: TGTGCCAGCAGCCAGGGGGACCTTATGAGCTTACCGGGGACCCGGATACTAGGGCTGTTTTTT. Translation gives CASSQGDLMSLPGTRILGLFF.